This TCR beta chain was obtained from a study of blood T cells in healthy people across ages. This clonotype has just a few counts. Using a J-beta primer mix together with a sample-barcoded 5' primer, a second PCR was run for roughly 6 to 11 cycles. TCRdb reprocessed the 5' RACE reads with MiXCR, giving one entry per CDR3 protein. The sample contains more than 500,000 distinct CDR3 sequences, around a quarter of which appear only once. The V gene's germline CDR1 is MNHNY and CDR2 SVGAGI (reference sequence). The CDR3 has 16 amino acids. Trimming removed 6 bases from V and 0 bases from J, with 14 bases in between. These same data were also listed under a study on T cells of mothers and their children.

The chain recombines TRBV6-6 with TRBJ1-4; D is unclear. This receptor was taken from a boy aged 2-9 years in good health. Sequenced sample: blood. The CDR3 DNA reads as TGTGCCAGCAGCCGCCTAGGATACCCAACTAATGAAAAACTGTTTTTT. It translates to CASSRLGYPTNEKLFF.